The rows below give T cell receptor beta chains drawn from one sample of a study of T cell repertoires in aging, cancer and after chemotherapy. MiXCR, run by TCRdb on the multiplex PCR reads, gives a single entry per CDR3 protein. The sample yields approximately 620 distinct CDR3 sequences, around 40% seen once. The specimen was blood. These receptors all stem from a human donor with a blood cancer. Both conserved end residues are part of each CDR3. D genes are given only for firm matches. Clone size is not always given. Where it is, it says once, few, many or a class for expanded clones.

d_gene | j_gene | abundance | v_gene | CDR3nt | CDR3aa
. | TRBJ2-5 | . | TRBV11-1 | TGTGCCAGCAGCTTGGAACTCGGAGGTGAGACCCAGTACTTC | CASSLELGGETQYF
. | TRBJ1-2 | few | TRBV4-1 | TGCGCCAGCAGCCAAGAAGAATACTATGGCTACACCTTC | CASSQEEYYGYTF
. | TRBJ1-2 | large | TRBV12-3/TRBV12-4 | TGTGCCAGCAGTTTATTCGGGAACTATGGCTACACCTTC | CASSLFGNYGYTF
TRBD1 | TRBJ2-2 | . | TRBV9 | TGTGCCAGCAGCCTTACAGGGGATGGGAGCACCGGGGAGCTGTTTTTT | CASSLTGDGSTGELFF
TRBD2 | TRBJ2-1 | medium-sized | TRBV4-2 | TGTGCCAGCAGCCGGATCGGGACTAGCGTGACTGAGGAGCAGTTCTTC | CASSRIGTSVTEEQFF
. | TRBJ2-2 | few | TRBV12-3/TRBV12-4 | TGTGCCAGCAGTTTCACCGGGGAGCTGTTTTTT | CASSFTGELFF
. | TRBJ2-6 | . | TRBV27 | TGTGCCAGCAGTCCCAACCAGGGGGCCAACGTCCTGACTTTC | CASSPNQGANVLTF
TRBD1 | TRBJ2-5 | large | TRBV19 | TGTGCCAGTAGTCCCGAAACAGGGGCTGAGACCCAGTACTTC | CASSPETGAETQYF
. | TRBJ1-6 | medium-sized | TRBV2 | TGTGCCAGCACGACCCTTGGGTCACCCCTCCACTTT | CASTTLGSPLHF
. | TRBJ1-1 | medium-sized | TRBV20-1 | TGCAGTGCCCCGGGGGTCGGGGGCATGAACACTGAAGCTTTCTTT | CSAPGVGGMNTEAFF
TRBD1 | TRBJ2-6 | . | TRBV5-5 | TGTGCCAGCAGCTTGCCTCCGGGACAGGGGGCCAACGTCCTGACTTTC | CASSLPPGQGANVLTF
. | TRBJ2-7 | medium-sized | TRBV5-1 | TGCGCCAGCAGCTTGTGGGCAGGGGAGGGCTACGAGCAGTACTTC | CASSLWAGEGYEQYF
TRBD2 | TRBJ2-2 | once | TRBV19 | TGTGCCAGTACCAATAGGGCGGGGGCCGGGGAGCTGTTTTTT | CASTNRAGAGELFF
. | TRBJ2-7 | large | TRBV5-1 | TGCGCCAGCAGCAATTACGACTCCTACGAGCAGTACTTC | CASSNYDSYEQYF
. | TRBJ2-1 | . | TRBV6-5 | TGTGCCAGCAGTTACTCGGGTAGCGACGAGCAGTTCTTC | CASSYSGSDEQFF
. | TRBJ2-7 | large | TRBV7-9 | TGTGCCAGCAGCTTAGCGCTGGCAGGGCGGAGAAAGTACGAGCAGTACTTC | CASSLALAGRRKYEQYF
. | TRBJ2-1 | hyperexpanded | TRBV19 | TGTGCCAGTAGATTTAGCGGAGGGGGCAATGAGCAGTTCTTC | CASRFSGGGNEQFF
TRBD2 | TRBJ2-1 | large | TRBV5-1 | TGCGCCAGCAGCTGGACGGGGGGGGCCACCTACAATGAGCAGTTCTTC | CASSWTGGATYNEQFF
. | TRBJ2-7 | . | TRBV11-1 | TGTGCCAGCAGCTTCGGCCCAATCTCACTGGCGGGTAGCTCCTACGAGCAGTACTTC | CASSFGPISLAGSSYEQYF
TRBD2 | TRBJ2-1 | medium-sized | TRBV20-1 | TGCAGTGCTAGAGAACCGACTAGCGGGCTTGATTATGAGCAGTTCTTC | CSAREPTSGLDYEQFF
TRBD1 | TRBJ1-1 | . | TRBV2 | TGTGCCAGCCCCTCTAGACAGGGGGAAGGCACTGAAGCTTTCTTT | CASPSRQGEGTEAFF
TRBD1 | TRBJ2-2 | hyperexpanded | TRBV6-5 | TGTGCCAGCAGTCTGACAGGGGGAAACACCGGGGAGCTGTTTTTT | CASSLTGGNTGELFF
TRBD1 | TRBJ1-2 | large | TRBV6-4 | TGTGCCAGCAGTGACACGGGACAGGGGGTTAATGGCTACACCTTC | CASSDTGQGVNGYTF
TRBD2 | TRBJ2-5 | large | TRBV27 | TGTGCCAGCAGTTCTAGGACTAGGGATCAAGAGACCCAGTACTTC | CASSSRTRDQETQYF
TRBD1 | TRBJ1-4 | few | TRBV20-1 | TGCAGTGCGGGGACAGGGGGTGCTGAAAAACTGTTTTTT | CSAGTGGAEKLFF
TRBD1 | TRBJ1-1 | . | TRBV2 | TGTGCCAGCCCCTCTAGACAGGGGGAAGGCACTGAAGCTCTCTTT | CASPSRQGEGTEALF
. | TRBJ2-1 | medium-sized | TRBV24-1 | TGTGCCGTTCGCCGGGACCCTCAGGGGTCCTCCTACAATGAGCAGTTCTTC | CAVRRDPQGSSYNEQFF
. | TRBJ1-1 | medium-sized | TRBV7-9 | TGTGCCAGCAGCCCCGGCACTGAAGCTTTCTTT | CASSPGTEAFF
. | TRBJ2-5 | . | TRBV6-1 | TGTGCCAGCAGGGATCGGGGTGCTGCGCCCGGGGAGACCCAGTACTTC | CASRDRGAAPGETQYF
TRBD1 | TRBJ2-2 | . | TRBV6-1 | TGTGCCAGCAAGGGGGCAGGTGACACCGGGGAGCTGTTTTTT | CASKGAGDTGELFF
. | TRBJ2-7 | large | TRBV18 | TGTGCCAGCTCACTTTCCGGGACACCCACCTACGAGCAGTACTTC | CASSLSGTPTYEQYF
TRBD2 | TRBJ2-1 | . | TRBV20-1 | TGCAGTGCTGTCGGGACTAGCGGGCTTGATTATGAGCAGTTCTTC | CSAVGTSGLDYEQFF
. | TRBJ1-2 | large | TRBV6-1 | TGTGCCAGCGGCATAGGTCCTGATAGGGGCTACACCTTC | CASGIGPDRGYTF
. | TRBJ1-1 | few | TRBV4-1 | TGCGCCAGCAGCCTTAAGCCCGGGTCAATGAACACTGAAGCTTTCTTT | CASSLKPGSMNTEAFF
. | TRBJ2-3 | large | TRBV12-3/TRBV12-4 | TGTGCCAGCCGCGGGGACTCAGATACGCAGTATTTT | CASRGDSDTQYF
. | TRBJ2-1 | medium-sized | TRBV2 | TGTGCCAGCAGTGAGCAGCGCTCGGGTAATGAGCAGTTCTTC | CASSEQRSGNEQFF